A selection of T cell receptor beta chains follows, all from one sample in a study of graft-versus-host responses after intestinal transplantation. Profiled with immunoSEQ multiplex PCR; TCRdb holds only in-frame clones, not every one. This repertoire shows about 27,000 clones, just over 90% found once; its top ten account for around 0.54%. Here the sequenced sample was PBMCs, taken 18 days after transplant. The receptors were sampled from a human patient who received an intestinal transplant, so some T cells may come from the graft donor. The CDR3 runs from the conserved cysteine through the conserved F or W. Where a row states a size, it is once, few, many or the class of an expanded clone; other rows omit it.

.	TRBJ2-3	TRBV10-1	CASAAGALSTDTQYF
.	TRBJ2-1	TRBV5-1	CASSVEGTYNEQFF
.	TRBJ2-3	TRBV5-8	CASSLAGTDTQYF
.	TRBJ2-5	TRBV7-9	CASSPSHQAGQETQYF
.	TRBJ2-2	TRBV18	CASSPSSGEPAGELFF
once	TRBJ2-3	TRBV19	CASSTTSGGAIGDTQYF
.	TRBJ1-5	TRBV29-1	CSPGGLVNQPQHF
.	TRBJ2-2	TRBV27	CASKRDLGGGELFF
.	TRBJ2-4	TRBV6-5	CASSYFSGIKNIQYF
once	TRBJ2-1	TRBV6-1	CASRGTVYNEQFF
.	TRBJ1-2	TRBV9	CASSVDVGDYGYTF
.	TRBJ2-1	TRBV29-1	CSVATSGGANEQFF
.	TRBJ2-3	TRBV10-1	CASSEGTLSTDTQYF
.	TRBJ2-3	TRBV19	CASSSGGSPYTDTQYF
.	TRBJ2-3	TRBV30	CAWEFRGAYGDTQYF
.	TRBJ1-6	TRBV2	CASSERYNSPLHF
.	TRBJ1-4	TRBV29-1	CSVGRGGNNEKLFF
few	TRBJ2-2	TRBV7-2	CASSLALLGGGTGELFF
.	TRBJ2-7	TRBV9	CASSMWTSGSYEQYF
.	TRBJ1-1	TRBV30	CAWNYGTEAFF
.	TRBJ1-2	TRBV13	CASSSGVDRGKGSYTF
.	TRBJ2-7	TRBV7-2	CASSQVGAPRNYEQYF
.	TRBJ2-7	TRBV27	CASTSLAGGPSYEQYF
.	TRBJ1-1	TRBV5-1	CATAGVGGNTEAFF
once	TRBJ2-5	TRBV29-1	CSVGDRGSGETQYF
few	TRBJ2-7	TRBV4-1	CASSPRDSAYEQYF
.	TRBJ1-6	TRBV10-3	CAIRTGEYNSPLHF
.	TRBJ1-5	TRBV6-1	CASSERQVHQPQHF
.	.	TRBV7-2	CASSLGLSSYEQYF
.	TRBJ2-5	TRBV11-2	CASSPGGNQETQYF
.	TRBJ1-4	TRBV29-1	CSVRDSPAEKLFF
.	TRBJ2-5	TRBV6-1	CASSGGGFETQYF
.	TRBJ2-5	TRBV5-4	CASSLEAKGETQYF
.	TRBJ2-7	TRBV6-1	CASSLTGEAYEQYF
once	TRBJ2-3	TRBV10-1	CASSEYKGDSTQYF
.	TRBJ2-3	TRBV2	CASTSSGGAYTDTQYF
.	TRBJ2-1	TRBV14	CASSQAQPYYNEQFF
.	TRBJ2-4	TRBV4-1	CASSQESLAGEPLKNIQYF
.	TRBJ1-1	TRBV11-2	CASSRTGGTEAFF
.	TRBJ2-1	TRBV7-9	CASSLGLGTTSYNEQFF
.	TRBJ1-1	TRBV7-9	CASTQGGEAFF
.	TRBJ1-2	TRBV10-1	CASSDSGRYGYTF
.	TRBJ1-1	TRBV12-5	CASGLETGNEAFF
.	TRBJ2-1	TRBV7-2	CASSYERGNEQFF
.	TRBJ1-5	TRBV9	CASSVGIQDQPQHF
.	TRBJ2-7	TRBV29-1	CSVAGAYEQYF
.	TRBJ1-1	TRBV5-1	CASSPPSGNTEAFF
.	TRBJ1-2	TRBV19	CASRPTGVNGYTF
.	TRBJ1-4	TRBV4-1	CASSRRDRGKTTNEKLFF
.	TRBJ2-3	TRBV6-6	CASSYTSGSDTQYF
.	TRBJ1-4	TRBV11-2	CASSLTSEELFF
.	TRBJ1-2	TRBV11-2	CASSPLPGNYGYTF